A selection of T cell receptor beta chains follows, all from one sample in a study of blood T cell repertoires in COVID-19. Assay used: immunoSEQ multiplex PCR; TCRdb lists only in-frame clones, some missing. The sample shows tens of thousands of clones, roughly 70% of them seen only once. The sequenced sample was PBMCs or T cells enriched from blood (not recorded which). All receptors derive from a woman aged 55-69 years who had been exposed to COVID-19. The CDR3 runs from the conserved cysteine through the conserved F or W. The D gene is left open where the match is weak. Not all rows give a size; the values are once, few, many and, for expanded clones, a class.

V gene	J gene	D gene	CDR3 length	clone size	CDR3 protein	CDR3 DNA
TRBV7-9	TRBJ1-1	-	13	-	CASSSSGGTEAFF	TGTGCCAGCAGCTCCTCGGGTGGCACTGAAGCTTTCTTT
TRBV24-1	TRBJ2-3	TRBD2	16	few	CATSALISGHTDTQYF	TGTGCCACCAGCGCTCTCATTAGCGGGCACACAGATACGCAGTATTTT
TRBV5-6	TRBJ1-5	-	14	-	CASSSRTDEQPQHF	TGTGCCAGCAGCTCACGGACAGATGAACAGCCCCAGCATTTT
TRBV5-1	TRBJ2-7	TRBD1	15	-	CASSSGQGVSYEQYF	TGCGCCAGCAGCTCGGGACAGGGGGTATCCTACGAGCAGTACTTC
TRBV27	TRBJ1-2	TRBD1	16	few	CASSFLLQGLSYGYTF	TGTGCCAGCAGTTTTCTACTACAGGGGCTCAGCTATGGCTACACCTTC
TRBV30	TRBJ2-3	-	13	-	CAWRAVSTDTQYF	TGTGCCTGGAGGGCGGTCAGCACAGATACGCAGTATTTT
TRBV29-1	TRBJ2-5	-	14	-	CSVEGVREAETQYF	TGCAGCGTTGAAGGGGTTCGTGAGGCGGAGACCCAGTACTTC
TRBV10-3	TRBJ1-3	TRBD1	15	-	CAISERGQGGNTIYF	TGTGCCATCAGTGAGAGGGGACAGGGAGGAAACACCATATATTTT
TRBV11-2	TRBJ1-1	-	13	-	CASSLTRGGEAFF	TGTGCCAGCAGCCTCACCCGCGGGGGTGAAGCTTTCTTT
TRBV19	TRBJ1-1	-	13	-	CASSPRQRTEAFF	TGTGCCAGTAGTCCTCGTCAACGGACTGAAGCTTTCTTT
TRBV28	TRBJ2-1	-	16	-	CASSSPGAGTYNEQFF	TGTGCCAGCAGTTCCCCTGGGGCGGGAACCTACAATGAGCAGTTCTTC
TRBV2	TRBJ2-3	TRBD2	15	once	CASSEGRGATDTQYF	TGTGCCAGCAGTGAAGGGCGGGGGGCCACAGATACGCAGTATTTT
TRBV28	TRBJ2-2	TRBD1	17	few	CASLDGKGALNTGELFF	TGTGCCTCACTCGACGGCAAGGGGGCCCTGAACACCGGGGAGCTGTTTTTT
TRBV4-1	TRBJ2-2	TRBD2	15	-	CASSQVTSGTGELFF	TGCGCCAGCAGCCAAGTAACTAGCGGTACCGGGGAGCTGTTTTTT
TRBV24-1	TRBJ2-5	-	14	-	CATSAISSQETQYF	TGTGCCACCAGTGCCATTTCCAGTCAAGAGACCCAGTACTTC
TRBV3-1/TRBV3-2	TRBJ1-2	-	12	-	CASSQDARGYTF	TGTGCCAGCAGCCAAGATGCGCGTGGCTACACCTTC
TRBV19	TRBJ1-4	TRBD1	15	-	CASSPGQGYNEKLFF	TGTGCCAGTAGTCCCGGACAGGGGTATAATGAAAAACTGTTTTTT
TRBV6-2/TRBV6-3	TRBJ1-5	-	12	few	CASSYSQGPQHF	TGTGCCAGCAGTTACTCCCAGGGGCCCCAGCATTTT
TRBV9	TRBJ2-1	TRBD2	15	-	CASSVDSGRAAEQFF	TGTGCCAGCAGCGTAGATAGCGGGAGAGCGGCTGAGCAGTTCTTC
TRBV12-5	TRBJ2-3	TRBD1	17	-	CASGFSKQGLSTDTQYF	TGTGCTAGTGGTTTTAGCAAACAGGGGTTAAGCACAGATACGCAGTATTTT
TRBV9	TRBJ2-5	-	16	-	CASSVGGSGRQETQYF	TGTGCCAGCAGCGTAGGTGGAAGCGGACGCCAAGAGACCCAGTACTTC
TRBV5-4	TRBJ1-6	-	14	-	CASRVGGGDSPLHF	TGTGCCAGCAGGGTGGGGGGAGGAGATTCACCCCTCCACTTT
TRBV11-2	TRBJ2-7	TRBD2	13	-	CASRTSGRGEQYF	TGTGCCAGCCGGACTAGCGGACGGGGCGAGCAGTACTTC
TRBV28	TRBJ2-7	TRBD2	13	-	CASSHTSAYEQYF	TGTGCCAGCAGTCACACTAGCGCCTACGAGCAGTACTTC
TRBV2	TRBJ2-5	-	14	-	CASKEGGYQETQYF	TGTGCCAGCAAGGAGGGGGGGTACCAAGAGACCCAGTACTTC